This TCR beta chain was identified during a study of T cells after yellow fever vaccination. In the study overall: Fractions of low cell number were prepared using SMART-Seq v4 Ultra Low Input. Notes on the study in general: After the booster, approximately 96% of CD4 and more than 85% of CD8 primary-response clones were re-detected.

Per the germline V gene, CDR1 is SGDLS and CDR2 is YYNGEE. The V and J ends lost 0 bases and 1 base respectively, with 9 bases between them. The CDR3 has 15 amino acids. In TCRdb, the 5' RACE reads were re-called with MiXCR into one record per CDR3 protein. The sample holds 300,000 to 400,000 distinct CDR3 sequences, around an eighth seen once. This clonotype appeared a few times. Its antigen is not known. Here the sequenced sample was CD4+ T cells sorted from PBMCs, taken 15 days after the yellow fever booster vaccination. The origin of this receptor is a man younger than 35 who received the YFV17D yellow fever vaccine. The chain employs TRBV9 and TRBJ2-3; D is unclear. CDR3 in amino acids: CASSVAYHRTDTQYF. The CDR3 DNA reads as TGTGCCAGCAGCGTAGCCTACCACCGCACAGATACGCAGTATTTT.